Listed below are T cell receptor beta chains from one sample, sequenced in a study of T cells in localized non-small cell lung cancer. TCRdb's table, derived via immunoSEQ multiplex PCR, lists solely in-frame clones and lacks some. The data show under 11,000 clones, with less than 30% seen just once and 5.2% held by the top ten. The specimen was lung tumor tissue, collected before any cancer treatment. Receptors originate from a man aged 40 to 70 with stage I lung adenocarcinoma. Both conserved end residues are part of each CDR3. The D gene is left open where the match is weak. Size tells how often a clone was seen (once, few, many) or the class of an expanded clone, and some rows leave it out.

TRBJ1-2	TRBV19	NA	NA	TGTGCCAGTACGGACCCCAAACAGGCTCGTCGGGTGAATGGCTACACCTTC	CASTDPKQARRVNGYTF
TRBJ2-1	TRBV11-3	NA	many	TGTGCCAGCAGCTTAGAAGGAGTCGAGCGGGATGAGCAGTTCTTC	CASSLEGVERDEQFF
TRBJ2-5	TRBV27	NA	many	TGTGCCAGCAGGAGGGCCACCTCGGGGGAGACCCAGTACTTC	CASRRATSGETQYF
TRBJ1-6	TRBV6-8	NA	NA	TGTGCCATCAAAGCATCTTGGTCCTATAATTCACCCCTCCACTTT	CAIKASWSYNSPLHF
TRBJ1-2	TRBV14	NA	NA	TGTGCCAGCAGCCAAGTCGGACACTATGGCTACACCTTC	CASSQVGHYGYTF
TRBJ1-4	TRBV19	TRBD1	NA	TGTGCCAGCAGCGGGACAGGGGAGGAAAAACTGTTTTTT	CASSGTGEEKLFF
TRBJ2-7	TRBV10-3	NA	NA	TGTGCCATCAGTGAGAATAGTAGGGGTTACGAGCAGTACTTC	CAISENSRGYEQYF
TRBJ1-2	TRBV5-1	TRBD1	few	TGCGCCAGCAGCTTGGAGACAGGGGGGGTCGGTGGCTACACCTTC	CASSLETGGVGGYTF
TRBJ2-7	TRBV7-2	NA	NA	TGTGCCAGCAGCCTTCAAGAGGGCTACGAGCAGTACTTC	CASSLQEGYEQYF
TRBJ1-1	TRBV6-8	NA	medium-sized	TGTGCCAGCAGAGGCGGCCCCCTCAATGGTGCTTTCTTT	CASRGGPLNGAFF
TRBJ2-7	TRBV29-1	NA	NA	TGCAGCGTTGATACAGGGGAGGCCTACGAGCAGTACTTC	CSVDTGEAYEQYF
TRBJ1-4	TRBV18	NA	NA	TGTGCCAGCTCACCTAGTAGGATGATTGAAAAACTGTTTTTT	CASSPSRMIEKLFF
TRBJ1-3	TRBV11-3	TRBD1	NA	TGTGCCAGCAGCTTCAGGGGGTTTGGAAACACCATATATTTT	CASSFRGFGNTIYF
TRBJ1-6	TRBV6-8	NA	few	TGTGCCAGCAGTTTAATGGGCATGACCCATTCACCCCTCCACTTT	CASSLMGMTHSPLHF
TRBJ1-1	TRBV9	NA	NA	TGTGCCAGCAGTGTGACGGTCCTTGAAGCTTTCTTT	CASSVTVLEAFF
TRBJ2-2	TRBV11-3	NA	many	TGTGCCAGCAGCTGGTGGGGGGCCGGGACCGGGGAGCTGTTTTTT	CASSWWGAGTGELFF
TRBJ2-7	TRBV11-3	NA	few	TGTGCCAGCAGCTTGGGCCCTCGGACAGTCACCTACGAGCAGTACTTC	CASSLGPRTVTYEQYF
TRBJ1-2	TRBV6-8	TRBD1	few	TGTGCCAGCAGTGTTCCGGGACAGGGGGCATGGGACTATGGCTACACCTTC	CASSVPGQGAWDYGYTF
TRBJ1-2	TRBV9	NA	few	TGTGCCAGCAGCCCAGAGGGGGGCAGCCTGACCTATGGCTACACCTTC	CASSPEGGSLTYGYTF
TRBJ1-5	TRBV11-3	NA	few	TGTGCCAGCAGCTTAAACCCGGGACTAAATCAGCCCCAGCATTTT	CASSLNPGLNQPQHF
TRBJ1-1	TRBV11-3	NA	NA	TGTGCCAGCACCCGGGGCGGGGTTAGCAGCACTGAAGCTTTCTTT	CASTRGGVSSTEAFF
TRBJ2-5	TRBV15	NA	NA	TGTGCCACCAGCAGAGATCCCCAAGCCCAAGAGACCCAGTACTTC	CATSRDPQAQETQYF
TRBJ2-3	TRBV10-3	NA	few	TGTGCCATCAGTGAGGACAGCACAGATACGCAGTATTTT	CAISEDSTDTQYF
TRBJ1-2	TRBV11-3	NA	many	TGTGCCAGCAGCCAACCCGGGACGTTCTATGGCTACACCTTC	CASSQPGTFYGYTF
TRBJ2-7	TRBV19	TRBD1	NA	TGTGCCAGTAGTATAGGATGGGGCAGGGGGCTATACGAGCAGTACTTC	CASSIGWGRGLYEQYF
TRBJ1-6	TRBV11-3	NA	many	TGTGCCAGCAGCCACAAGGGGGGGGCCTATAATTCACCCCTCCACTTT	CASSHKGGAYNSPLHF
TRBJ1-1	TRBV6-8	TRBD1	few	TGTGCCAGCAGGATAGACTACAGGGGAGACGCTTTCTTT	CASRIDYRGDAFF
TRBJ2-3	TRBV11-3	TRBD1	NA	TGTGCCAGCAGCTTACAGTCAGGGGGAGATACGCAGTATTTT	CASSLQSGGDTQYF
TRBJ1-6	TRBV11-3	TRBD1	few	TGTGCCAGCACCAGAGGGGGGACAGGGATATTAAGTTCACCCCTCCACTTT	CASTRGGTGILSSPLHF
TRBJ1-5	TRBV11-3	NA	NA	TGTGCCAGCAGCTTGTTTGGTCCGGGGATTCAGCCCCAGCATTTT	CASSLFGPGIQPQHF
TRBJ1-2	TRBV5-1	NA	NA	TGCGCCAGCAGCTTTGGCAGCCCTAACTATGGCTACACCTTC	CASSFGSPNYGYTF
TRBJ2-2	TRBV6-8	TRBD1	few	TGTGCCAGCAGGGGAGAGACAGGGGGATCCGGGGAGCTGTTTTTT	CASRGETGGSGELFF